These T cell receptor beta chains were read from a single sample in a study of post-analysis software for immune sequencing data. TCRdb called the PCR reads again in MiXCR, with one record for every CDR3 protein. The profile shows 700,000 to 800,000 distinct CDR3 sequences, about 27% of them singletons. Material: blood. These TCRs come from a girl aged 10 to 17 with multiple sclerosis. Each CDR3 is given with its conserved first and last residue. Each record gives: D gene, clone size, J gene, V gene, CDR3 DNA, CDR3 protein. A D gene is named only where the DNA matches it firmly. Clone size is shown for a subset of rows, as once, few, many or a class of expanded clone.

d_gene: NA
abundance: NA
j_gene: TRBJ1-5
v_gene: TRBV5-1
CDR3nt: TGCGCCAGCAGCTTGGATGTTGGGAGCAATCAGCCCCAGCATTTT
CDR3aa: CASSLDVGSNQPQHF

d_gene: TRBD2
abundance: few
j_gene: TRBJ2-1
v_gene: TRBV20-1
CDR3nt: TGCAGTGCTAGAGATCCGGGGGGAGGGGTCGGGTATGAGCAGTTCTTC
CDR3aa: CSARDPGGGVGYEQFF

d_gene: NA
abundance: NA
j_gene: TRBJ1-5
v_gene: TRBV6-1
CDR3nt: TGTGCCAGCAGTGAATCACAGGAGGGTCAGCCCCAGCATTTT
CDR3aa: CASSESQEGQPQHF

d_gene: TRBD1
abundance: few
j_gene: TRBJ2-1
v_gene: TRBV6-1
CDR3nt: TGTGCCAGCAGGTCCGTGACAGGGGACGGAAATGAGCAGTTCTTC
CDR3aa: CASRSVTGDGNEQFF

d_gene: NA
abundance: many
j_gene: TRBJ2-5
v_gene: TRBV11-2
CDR3nt: TGTGCCAGCAGCTTATCGCAGGTGGAGACCCAGTACTTC
CDR3aa: CASSLSQVETQYF

d_gene: NA
abundance: NA
j_gene: TRBJ1-5
v_gene: TRBV20-1
CDR3nt: TGCAGTGCGAACCGCAGGGGTTTCAGTAGCAATCAGCCCCAGCATTTT
CDR3aa: CSANRRGFSSNQPQHF

d_gene: TRBD2
abundance: many
j_gene: TRBJ2-7
v_gene: TRBV20-1
CDR3nt: TGCAGTGCTCCTCTACTAGCGGGAGACGAGCAGTACTTC
CDR3aa: CSAPLLAGDEQYF

d_gene: TRBD2
abundance: NA
j_gene: TRBJ2-6
v_gene: TRBV4-3
CDR3nt: TGCGCCAGCAGCCAAGATTTAGGGCTAGCGGGAGTCCCCCCTGGGGCCAACGTCCTGACTTTC
CDR3aa: CASSQDLGLAGVPPGANVLTF

d_gene: NA
abundance: NA
j_gene: TRBJ2-2
v_gene: TRBV28
CDR3nt: TGTGCCAGCGGGACCGACGAGAACACCGGGGAGCTGTTTTTT
CDR3aa: CASGTDENTGELFF

d_gene: TRBD2
abundance: NA
j_gene: TRBJ2-1
v_gene: TRBV20-1
CDR3nt: TGCAGTGCTAGAGAGGGACTAGCGGGAAAGTCTGAGCAGTTCTTC
CDR3aa: CSAREGLAGKSEQFF

d_gene: NA
abundance: NA
j_gene: TRBJ2-5
v_gene: TRBV7-6
CDR3nt: TGTGCCAGCAGCTTAGAACCCGAAGAGACCCAGTACTTC
CDR3aa: CASSLEPEETQYF

d_gene: NA
abundance: NA
j_gene: TRBJ1-6
v_gene: TRBV28
CDR3nt: TGTGCCAGCATCACCGGTCGCCACACTGCCATATCCTATAATTCACCCCTCCACTTT
CDR3aa: CASITGRHTAISYNSPLHF

d_gene: NA
abundance: few
j_gene: TRBJ1-2
v_gene: TRBV9
CDR3nt: TGTGCCAGCAGCGAGGGACGGCCAAACTATGGCTACACCTTC
CDR3aa: CASSEGRPNYGYTF

d_gene: NA
abundance: NA
j_gene: TRBJ1-5
v_gene: TRBV29-1
CDR3nt: TGCAGCGTTGGCTCCGCCAGGGGTAATCAGCCCCAGCATTTT
CDR3aa: CSVGSARGNQPQHF

d_gene: NA
abundance: NA
j_gene: TRBJ1-5
v_gene: TRBV3-1
CDR3nt: TGTGCCAGCAGCCTCCGACTGGCGAATCAGCCCCAGCATTTT
CDR3aa: CASSLRLANQPQHF

d_gene: NA
abundance: few
j_gene: TRBJ2-1
v_gene: TRBV12-5
CDR3nt: TGTGCTAGTGGAGGGATCAGGGGAAGCTCCTACAATGAGCAGTTCTTC
CDR3aa: CASGGIRGSSYNEQFF

d_gene: TRBD1
abundance: few
j_gene: TRBJ1-4
v_gene: TRBV7-9
CDR3nt: TGTGCCAGCAGCCCCGACAGGGCAACTAATGAAAAACTGTTTTTT
CDR3aa: CASSPDRATNEKLFF

d_gene: NA
abundance: once
j_gene: TRBJ1-5
v_gene: TRBV20-1
CDR3nt: TGCAGTCCCTCGGGGGGACTGAGCAATCAGCCCCAGCATTTT
CDR3aa: CSPSGGLSNQPQHF

d_gene: TRBD2
abundance: NA
j_gene: TRBJ2-1
v_gene: TRBV20-1
CDR3nt: TGCAGTGTCCGGACTAGCGGAAATGAGCAGTTCTTC
CDR3aa: CSVRTSGNEQFF

d_gene: NA
abundance: few
j_gene: TRBJ1-5
v_gene: TRBV20-1
CDR3nt: TGCAGTGCCCTCCCGTTGGATAGCAATCAGCCCCAGCATTTT
CDR3aa: CSALPLDSNQPQHF

d_gene: NA
abundance: NA
j_gene: TRBJ1-5
v_gene: TRBV12-5
CDR3nt: TGTGCTAGTGGCCCGATCTCGGCCCAAGAACTCAATCAGCCCCAGCATTTT
CDR3aa: CASGPISAQELNQPQHF

d_gene: NA
abundance: few
j_gene: TRBJ2-1
v_gene: TRBV4-1
CDR3nt: TGCGCCAGCAGCCAAGATACGAGCTCCTACAATGAGCAGTTCTTC
CDR3aa: CASSQDTSSYNEQFF

d_gene: TRBD1
abundance: NA
j_gene: TRBJ2-5
v_gene: TRBV2
CDR3nt: TGTGCCAGCATCATCGACAGGGGAGGCCAGTACTTC
CDR3aa: CASIIDRGGQYF

d_gene: TRBD1
abundance: NA
j_gene: TRBJ2-1
v_gene: TRBV5-1
CDR3nt: TGCGCCAGCTTCCGGAACGGACAGGGGGACAATGAGCAGTTCTTC
CDR3aa: CASFRNGQGDNEQFF

d_gene: NA
abundance: NA
j_gene: TRBJ2-7
v_gene: TRBV7-9
CDR3nt: TGTGCCAGCAGTGTTGGCGGGTACGAGCAGTACTTC
CDR3aa: CASSVGGYEQYF

d_gene: TRBD2
abundance: NA
j_gene: TRBJ2-7
v_gene: TRBV20-1
CDR3nt: TGCAGTGCTAAGGATTCACTAGCGGGAGTCTACGAGCAGTACTTC
CDR3aa: CSAKDSLAGVYEQYF

d_gene: NA
abundance: NA
j_gene: TRBJ1-1
v_gene: TRBV11-2
CDR3nt: TGTGCCAGCAGCTTAGCGGGGGAGAACACTGAAGCTTTCTTT
CDR3aa: CASSLAGENTEAFF

d_gene: NA
abundance: few
j_gene: TRBJ1-6
v_gene: TRBV20-1
CDR3nt: TGCAGTGCTACGACGAGGGGGGCCTATAATTCACCCCTCCACTTT
CDR3aa: CSATTRGAYNSPLHF

d_gene: NA
abundance: few
j_gene: TRBJ2-3
v_gene: TRBV9
CDR3nt: TGTGCCAGCAGCAAGACAGTCACAGATACGCAGTATTTT
CDR3aa: CASSKTVTDTQYF

d_gene: TRBD1
abundance: NA
j_gene: TRBJ2-7
v_gene: TRBV6-1
CDR3nt: TGTGCCAGCACTGAAGGACAGGGGGCTGCGAATGAGCAGTACTTC
CDR3aa: CASTEGQGAANEQYF

d_gene: NA
abundance: NA
j_gene: TRBJ2-1
v_gene: TRBV20-1
CDR3nt: TGCAGTGCCACACCTAGGGTTTCCTACAATGAGCAGTTCTTC
CDR3aa: CSATPRVSYNEQFF

d_gene: NA
abundance: many
j_gene: TRBJ1-2
v_gene: TRBV2
CDR3nt: TGTGCCAGCAGTGACGGCGGAAACTATGGCTACACCTTC
CDR3aa: CASSDGGNYGYTF

d_gene: NA
abundance: few
j_gene: TRBJ2-5
v_gene: TRBV29-1
CDR3nt: TGCAGCGTGGGGTCCCAGGGGAATGCGCAGTACTTC
CDR3aa: CSVGSQGNAQYF

d_gene: NA
abundance: NA
j_gene: TRBJ2-3
v_gene: TRBV15
CDR3nt: TGTGCCACCAGCCCCGGGGTACAGGATACGCAGTATTTT
CDR3aa: CATSPGVQDTQYF

d_gene: TRBD2
abundance: few
j_gene: TRBJ2-7
v_gene: TRBV7-9
CDR3nt: TGTGCCAGCAACCTGCCTAGCGGGCTTTCCTACGAGCAGTACTTC
CDR3aa: CASNLPSGLSYEQYF

d_gene: TRBD2
abundance: NA
j_gene: TRBJ2-1
v_gene: TRBV19
CDR3nt: TGTGCCAGTAGTATGAGACGGGAGGGTTACAATGGGCAGTTCTTC
CDR3aa: CASSMRREGYNGQFF

d_gene: NA
abundance: NA
j_gene: TRBJ1-6
v_gene: TRBV6-5
CDR3nt: TGTGCCAGCAGTTCGACCGACGGGAGACGAAGCTCCTATAATTCACCCCTCCACTTT
CDR3aa: CASSSTDGRRSSYNSPLHF

d_gene: NA
abundance: once
j_gene: TRBJ2-7
v_gene: TRBV12-3/TRBV12-4
CDR3nt: TGTGCCAGCAGTTTAGGCCTGTCCTTCGGAGAGAGCCAGTACTTC
CDR3aa: CASSLGLSFGESQYF

d_gene: TRBD2
abundance: few
j_gene: TRBJ2-5
v_gene: TRBV18
CDR3nt: TGTGCCAGCTCACCACCGGGCGGGGGACGCCAAGAGACCCAGTACTTC
CDR3aa: CASSPPGGGRQETQYF

d_gene: NA
abundance: NA
j_gene: TRBJ1-6
v_gene: TRBV2
CDR3nt: TGTGCCAGCAGTGCTCAGGGAACCTCCTATAATTCACCCCTCCACTTT
CDR3aa: CASSAQGTSYNSPLHF

d_gene: NA
abundance: NA
j_gene: TRBJ2-2
v_gene: TRBV10-3
CDR3nt: TGTGCCATCAGTGAGAAGGGGTGGGGCACCGGGGAGCTGTTTTTT
CDR3aa: CAISEKGWGTGELFF

d_gene: NA
abundance: NA
j_gene: TRBJ1-2
v_gene: TRBV6-5
CDR3nt: TGTGCCAGCAGGGCTTTAAGCTATGGCTACACCTTC
CDR3aa: CASRALSYGYTF

d_gene: NA
abundance: NA
j_gene: TRBJ2-7
v_gene: TRBV7-2
CDR3nt: TGTGCCAGCAGTACGACAGATTCAATCGCCTACGAGCAGTACTTC
CDR3aa: CASSTTDSIAYEQYF

d_gene: NA
abundance: NA
j_gene: TRBJ2-7
v_gene: TRBV3-1
CDR3nt: TGTGCCAGCAGCCAAGTCAGGGAAGAGACCTACGAGCAGTACTTC
CDR3aa: CASSQVREETYEQYF

d_gene: NA
abundance: NA
j_gene: TRBJ2-1
v_gene: TRBV7-2
CDR3nt: TGTGCCAGCAGCTTAGACTGGGCTCGCAATGAGCAGTTCTTC
CDR3aa: CASSLDWARNEQFF

d_gene: TRBD1
abundance: few
j_gene: TRBJ1-6
v_gene: TRBV28
CDR3nt: TGTGCCAGCAGCCCTGACAGGGACTATAATTCACCCCTCCACTTT
CDR3aa: CASSPDRDYNSPLHF

d_gene: NA
abundance: few
j_gene: TRBJ2-1
v_gene: TRBV5-3
CDR3nt: TGTGCCAGAAGCCCCCGTGTCACGGTTGGTGAGCAGTTCTTC
CDR3aa: CARSPRVTVGEQFF

d_gene: TRBD1
abundance: few
j_gene: TRBJ2-7
v_gene: TRBV7-9
CDR3nt: TGTGCCAGCAGCTTGGGGACAGTTAGCTCCTACGAGCAGTACTTC
CDR3aa: CASSLGTVSSYEQYF

d_gene: NA
abundance: few
j_gene: TRBJ2-1
v_gene: TRBV3-1
CDR3nt: TGTGCCAGCAGCCAAGATTGGGGCGGCTACAATGAGCAGTTCTTC
CDR3aa: CASSQDWGGYNEQFF

d_gene: NA
abundance: NA
j_gene: TRBJ1-2
v_gene: TRBV6-6
CDR3nt: TGTGCCAGCAGGGTTCGCGCTAACTATGGCTACACCTTC
CDR3aa: CASRVRANYGYTF

d_gene: TRBD2
abundance: few
j_gene: TRBJ2-1
v_gene: TRBV12-3/TRBV12-4
CDR3nt: TGTGCCAGCAGTTTAGCGCTGGCGGGAGGGCCTGATGAGCAGTTCTTC
CDR3aa: CASSLALAGGPDEQFF

d_gene: NA
abundance: NA
j_gene: TRBJ2-1
v_gene: TRBV6-2/TRBV6-3
CDR3nt: TGTGCCAGCAGTTACATAGGGGTAGGAGAGCAGTTCTTC
CDR3aa: CASSYIGVGEQFF

d_gene: TRBD1
abundance: few
j_gene: TRBJ2-5
v_gene: TRBV29-1
CDR3nt: TGCAGCGTTGAGACAGGGCCCTCAGAGACCCAGTACTTC
CDR3aa: CSVETGPSETQYF

d_gene: NA
abundance: NA
j_gene: TRBJ1-1
v_gene: TRBV20-1
CDR3nt: TGCAGTGCTCCCATAAGTCGGGACACTGAAGCTTTCTTT
CDR3aa: CSAPISRDTEAFF

d_gene: NA
abundance: many
j_gene: TRBJ2-7
v_gene: TRBV29-1
CDR3nt: TGCAGCGTTGAAGGGCTTGCCCCGTACCAGTACGAGCAGTACTTC
CDR3aa: CSVEGLAPYQYEQYF

d_gene: TRBD1
abundance: NA
j_gene: TRBJ1-5
v_gene: TRBV27
CDR3nt: TGTGCCAGCGGAACGACAGGGGGAAGCAATCAGCCCCAGCATTTT
CDR3aa: CASGTTGGSNQPQHF

d_gene: NA
abundance: NA
j_gene: TRBJ2-5
v_gene: TRBV18
CDR3nt: TGTGCCAGCTCACCGCTACAGGCACCCAATGAGCAGTACTTC
CDR3aa: CASSPLQAPNEQYF